The 5 T cell receptor beta chains below come from one sample, sequenced in a study of identical twins. TCRdb analysed the 5' RACE reads with MiXCR anew, one entry per CDR3 protein. This table has more than 400,000 distinct CDR3 sequences, over 12% appearing once. The sample also formed part of further work on yellow fever vaccine responses in identical twins.

The sequencing input was CD4+ T cells sorted from blood. These receptors all stem from a woman under 30 in good health.

This clonotype was seen many times. This chain connects TRBV7-2 to TRBJ2-5, with TRBD2 matching over 8 bases. Trimming at V came to 5 bases and at J to 0 bases, leaving 5 bases not matched to a gene. Germline V gives CDR1 SGHTA, CDR2 FQGNSA. This CDR3 comprises 15 residues. The CDR3 loop is CASSPLADNQETQYF. The CDR3 DNA follows: TGTGCCAGCAGCCCACTAGCGGATAACCAAGAGACCCAGTACTTC.

The chain carries TRBV20-1 and TRBJ2-6; D perhaps matches TRBD2 (5 bases). The V gene's germline CDR1 is DFQATT and CDR2 SNEGSKA (reference sequence). The CDR3 loop spans 14 amino acids. V was trimmed by 5 bases and J by 0 bases, leaving 8 bases between them. CDR3 coding DNA: TGCAGTGCTGGACTGATCTCTGGGGCCAACGTCCTGACTTTC. Translation gives CSAGLISGANVLTF.

The sample holds many counts of this clonotype. The chain is built from TRBV10-2 and TRBJ1-6; D unclear. With 4 bases removed from V and 2 bases from J, the gap between germline ends came to 6 bases. This CDR3 comprises 14 residues. Germline CDR1 WSHSY, CDR2 SAAADI. CDR3 protein: CASSVRAYNSPLHF. The CDR3 nucleotides are TGCGCCAGCAGTGTGAGGGCCTATAATTCACCCCTCCACTTT.

The chain carries TRBV6-1 and TRBJ2-3; D might be TRBD2 (6 bases). This CDR3 has 15 amino acids. V was shortened by 1 base and J by 0 bases, with 8 bases between the two germline ends. The germline V gene encodes CDR1 MNHNS and CDR2 SASEGT. The CDR3: CASSEGSGSTDTQYF. For the CDR3, the DNA is TGTGCCAGCAGTGAAGGTAGCGGAAGCACAGATACGCAGTATTTT.

This chain uses TRBV19 with TRBJ1-1; no definite D call. The CDR3 loop spans 13 amino acids. V was cut by 7 bases and J by 5 bases, with 14 bases left in between. Germline CDR1 reads LNHDA; CDR2 reads SQIVND (reference sequence). The CDR3 is CASTPRGSTEAFF. The CDR3 DNA reads as TGTGCCAGTACCCCCCGAGGCTCAACTGAAGCTTTCTTT.